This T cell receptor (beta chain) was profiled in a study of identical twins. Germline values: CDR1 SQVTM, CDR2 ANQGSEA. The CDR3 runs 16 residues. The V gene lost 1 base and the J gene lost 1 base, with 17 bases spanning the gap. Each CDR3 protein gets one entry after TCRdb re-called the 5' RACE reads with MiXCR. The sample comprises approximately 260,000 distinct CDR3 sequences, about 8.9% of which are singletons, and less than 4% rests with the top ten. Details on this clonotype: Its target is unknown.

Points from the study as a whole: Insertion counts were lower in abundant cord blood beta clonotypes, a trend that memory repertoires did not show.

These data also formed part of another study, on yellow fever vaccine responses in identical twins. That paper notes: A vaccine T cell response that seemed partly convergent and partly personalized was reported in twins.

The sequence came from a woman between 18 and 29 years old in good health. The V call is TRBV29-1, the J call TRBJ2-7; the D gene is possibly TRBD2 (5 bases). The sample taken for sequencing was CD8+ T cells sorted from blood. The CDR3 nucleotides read TGCAGCGTTGAAGGCCCGGCGGAGGACGGATCCTACGAGCAGTACTTC. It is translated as CSVEGPAEDGSYEQYF.